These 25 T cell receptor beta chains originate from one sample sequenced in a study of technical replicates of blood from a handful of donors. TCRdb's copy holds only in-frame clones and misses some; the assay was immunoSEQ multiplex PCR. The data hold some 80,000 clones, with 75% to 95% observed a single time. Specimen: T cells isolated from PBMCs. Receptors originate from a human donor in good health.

CDR3 region: CASSLGAGMNTEAFF. The CDR3 DNA follows: TGTGCCAGCAGCTTAGGGGCAGGGATGAACACTGAAGCTTTCTTT. This sequence joins TRBV7-8 and TRBJ1-1; D perhaps matches TRBD1 (5 bases). V was shortened by 1 base and J by 0 bases, with 9 bases between the two germline ends. Germline V lookup: CDR1 SGHVS, CDR2 FQNEAQ. The CDR3 is made up of 15 amino acids. Filled out from reference TRBV7-8 and TRBJ1-1, the complete variable domain reads GAGVSQSPRYKVAKRGQDVALRCDPISGHVSLFWYQQALGQGPEFLTYFQNEAQLDKSGLPSDRFFAERPEGSVSTLKIQRTQQEDSAVYLCASSLGAGMNTEAFFGQGTRLTVV.

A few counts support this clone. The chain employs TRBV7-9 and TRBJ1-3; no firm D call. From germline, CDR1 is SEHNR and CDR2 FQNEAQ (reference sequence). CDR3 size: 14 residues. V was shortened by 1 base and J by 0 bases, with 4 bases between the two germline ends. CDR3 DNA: TGTGCCAGCAGCTTAGGGCACTCTGGAAACACCATATATTTT. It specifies CASSLGHSGNTIYF.

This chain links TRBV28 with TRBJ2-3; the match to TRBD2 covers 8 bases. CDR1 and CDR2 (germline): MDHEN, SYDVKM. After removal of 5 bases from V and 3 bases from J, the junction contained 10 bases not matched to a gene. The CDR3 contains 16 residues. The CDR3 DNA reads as TGTGCCAGCAGTCGCGGCCAAGCGGGAGTAACAGATACGCAGTATTTT. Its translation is CASSRGQAGVTDTQYF.

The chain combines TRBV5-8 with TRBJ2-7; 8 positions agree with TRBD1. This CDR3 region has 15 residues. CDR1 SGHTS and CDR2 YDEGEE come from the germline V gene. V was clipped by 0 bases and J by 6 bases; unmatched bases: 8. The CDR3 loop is CASSLGAQGEREQYF. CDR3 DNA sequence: TGTGCCAGCAGCTTGGGGGCACAGGGGGAACGCGAGCAGTACTTC.

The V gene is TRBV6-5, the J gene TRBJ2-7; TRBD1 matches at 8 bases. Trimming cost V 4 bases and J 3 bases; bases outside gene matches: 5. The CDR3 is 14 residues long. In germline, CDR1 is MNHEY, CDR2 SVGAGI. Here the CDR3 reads CASSSGTGFYEQYF. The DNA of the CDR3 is TGTGCCAGCAGTTCCGGGACAGGATTCTACGAGCAGTACTTC.

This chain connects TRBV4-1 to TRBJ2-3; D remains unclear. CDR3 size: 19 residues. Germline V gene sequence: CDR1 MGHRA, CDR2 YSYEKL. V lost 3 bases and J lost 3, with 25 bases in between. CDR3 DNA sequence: TGCGCCAGCAGCCAGTCTTCTATCAGATTTAGCCGTAAAACAGATACGCAGTATTTT. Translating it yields CASSQSSIRFSRKTDTQYF.

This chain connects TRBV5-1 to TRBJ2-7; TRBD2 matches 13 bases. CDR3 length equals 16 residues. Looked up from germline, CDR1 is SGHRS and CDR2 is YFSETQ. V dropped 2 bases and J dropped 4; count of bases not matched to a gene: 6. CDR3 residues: CASSFSLLAGGYEQYF. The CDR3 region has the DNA TGCGCCAGCAGCTTCTCATTACTAGCGGGAGGGTACGAGCAGTACTTC.

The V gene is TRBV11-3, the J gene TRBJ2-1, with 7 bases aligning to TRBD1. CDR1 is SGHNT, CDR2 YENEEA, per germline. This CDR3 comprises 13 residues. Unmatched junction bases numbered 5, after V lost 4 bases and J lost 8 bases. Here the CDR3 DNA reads TGTGCCAGCAGCTCTAACAGGGGAGATGAGCAGTTCTTC. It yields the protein CASSSNRGDEQFF.

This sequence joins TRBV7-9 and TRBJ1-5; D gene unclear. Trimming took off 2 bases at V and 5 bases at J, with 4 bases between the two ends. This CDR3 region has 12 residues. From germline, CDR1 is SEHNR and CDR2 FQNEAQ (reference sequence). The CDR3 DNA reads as TGTGCCAGCAGCTTAATCGATCAGCCCCAGCATTTT. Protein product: CASSLIDQPQHF.

As DNA, the CDR3 is TGCGCCAGCAAGGATAGACAGGCCAACACTGAAGCTTTCTTT. Its protein product is CASKDRQANTEAFF. The V call is TRBV5-1, the J call TRBJ1-1, with a possible D match to TRBD1 (6 bases). The germline CDR1 and CDR2 sequences are SGHRS and YFSETQ. V was shortened by 6 bases and J by 2 bases, with 14 bases between the two germline ends. The CDR3 has 14 residues.

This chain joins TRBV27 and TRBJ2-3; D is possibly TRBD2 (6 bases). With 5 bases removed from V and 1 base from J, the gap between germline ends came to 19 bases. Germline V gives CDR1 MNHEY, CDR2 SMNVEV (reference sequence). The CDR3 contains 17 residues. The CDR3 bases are TGTGCCAGCAGTCCCCGGGGGAGTCTGGGGGGCACAGATACGCAGTATTTT. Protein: CASSPRGSLGGTDTQYF.

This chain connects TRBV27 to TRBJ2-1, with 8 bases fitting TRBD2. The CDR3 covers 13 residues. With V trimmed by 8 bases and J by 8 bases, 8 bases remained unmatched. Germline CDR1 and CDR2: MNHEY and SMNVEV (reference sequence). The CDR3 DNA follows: TGTGCCAGCGGAGCGGGAGCAGGCTATGAGCAGTTCTTC. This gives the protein CASGAGAGYEQFF.

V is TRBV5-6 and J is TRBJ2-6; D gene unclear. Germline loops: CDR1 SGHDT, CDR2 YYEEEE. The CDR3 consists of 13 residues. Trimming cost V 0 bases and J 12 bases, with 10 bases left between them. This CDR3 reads CASSLATAPVLTF. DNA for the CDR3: TGTGCCAGCAGCTTGGCAACAGCCCCCGTCCTGACTTTC.

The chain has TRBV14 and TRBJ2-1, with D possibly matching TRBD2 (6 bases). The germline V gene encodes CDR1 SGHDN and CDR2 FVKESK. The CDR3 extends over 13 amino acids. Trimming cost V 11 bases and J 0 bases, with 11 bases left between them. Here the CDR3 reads CASGRSSYNEQFF. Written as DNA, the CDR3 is TGTGCCTCGGGGAGGAGCTCCTACAATGAGCAGTTCTTC.

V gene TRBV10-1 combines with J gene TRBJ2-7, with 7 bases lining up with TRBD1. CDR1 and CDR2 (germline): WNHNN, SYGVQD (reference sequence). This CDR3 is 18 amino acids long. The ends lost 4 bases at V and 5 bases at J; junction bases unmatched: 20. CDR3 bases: TGCGCCAGCAGTGTATTGAGGGGGCGCTCGGAGTGGGGTCACGAGCAGTACTTC. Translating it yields CASSVLRGRSEWGHEQYF.

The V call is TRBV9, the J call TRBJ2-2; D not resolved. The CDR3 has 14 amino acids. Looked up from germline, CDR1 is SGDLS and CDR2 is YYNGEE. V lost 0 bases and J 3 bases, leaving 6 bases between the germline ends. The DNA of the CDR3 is TGTGCCAGCAGCGTAGGCCCAGACACCGGGGAGCTGTTTTTT. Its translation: CASSVGPDTGELFF. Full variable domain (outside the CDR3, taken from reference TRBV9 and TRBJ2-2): DSGVTQTPKHLITATGQRVTLRCSPRSGDLSVYWYQQSLDQGLQFLIQYYNGEERAKGNILERFSAQQFPDLHSELNLSSLELGDSALYFCASSVGPDTGELFFGEGSRLTVL.

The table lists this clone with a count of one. The CDR3 protein is CASSQTRTAGNTIYF. The CDR3 DNA reads TGTGCCAGCAGCCAAACTAGGACAGCCGGAAACACCATATATTTT. The chain uses TRBV14 and TRBJ1-3; TRBD1 might be the D (6 bases). Trimming removed 2 bases at V and 4 bases at J, with 12 bases between. Germline CDR1 is SGHDN and CDR2 is FVKESK. The CDR3 has 15 residues.

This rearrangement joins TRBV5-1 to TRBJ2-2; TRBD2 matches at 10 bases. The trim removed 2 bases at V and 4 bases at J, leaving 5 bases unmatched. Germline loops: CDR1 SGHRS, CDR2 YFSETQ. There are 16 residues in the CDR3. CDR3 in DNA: TGCGCCAGCAGCTTAACCAGCGGGAGGGCCACCGGGGAGCTGTTTTTT. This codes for CASSLTSGRATGELFF.

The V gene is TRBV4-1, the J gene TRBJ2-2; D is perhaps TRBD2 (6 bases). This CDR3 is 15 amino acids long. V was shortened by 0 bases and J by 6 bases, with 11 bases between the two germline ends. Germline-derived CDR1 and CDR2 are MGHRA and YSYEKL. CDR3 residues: CASSQDGGFPGELFF. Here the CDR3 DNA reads TGCGCCAGCAGCCAAGACGGGGGATTCCCCGGGGAGCTGTTTTTT.

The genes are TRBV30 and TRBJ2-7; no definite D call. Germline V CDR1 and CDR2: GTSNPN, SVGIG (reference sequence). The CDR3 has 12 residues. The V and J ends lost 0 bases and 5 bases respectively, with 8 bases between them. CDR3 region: CAWSVIVHEQYF. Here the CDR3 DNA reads TGTGCCTGGAGTGTAATAGTTCACGAGCAGTACTTC.

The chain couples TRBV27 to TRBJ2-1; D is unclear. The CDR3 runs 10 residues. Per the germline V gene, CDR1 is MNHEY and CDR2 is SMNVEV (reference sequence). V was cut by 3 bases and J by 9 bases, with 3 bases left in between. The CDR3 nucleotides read TGTGCCAGCAGTTTCGGTGAGCAGTTCTTC. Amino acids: CASSFGEQFF.

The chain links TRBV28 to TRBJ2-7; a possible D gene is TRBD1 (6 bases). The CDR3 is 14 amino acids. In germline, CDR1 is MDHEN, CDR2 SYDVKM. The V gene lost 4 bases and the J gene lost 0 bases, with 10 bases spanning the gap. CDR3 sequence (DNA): TGTGCCAGCAGTTCTAGGGGGAGCTCCTACGAGCAGTACTTC. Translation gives CASSSRGSSYEQYF.

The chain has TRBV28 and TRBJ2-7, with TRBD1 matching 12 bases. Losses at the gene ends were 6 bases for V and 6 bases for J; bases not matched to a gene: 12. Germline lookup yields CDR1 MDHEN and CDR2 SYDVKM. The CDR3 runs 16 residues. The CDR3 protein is CASSPIGTGGFREQYF. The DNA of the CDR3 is TGTGCCAGCAGCCCCATCGGGACAGGGGGCTTCCGCGAGCAGTACTTC.

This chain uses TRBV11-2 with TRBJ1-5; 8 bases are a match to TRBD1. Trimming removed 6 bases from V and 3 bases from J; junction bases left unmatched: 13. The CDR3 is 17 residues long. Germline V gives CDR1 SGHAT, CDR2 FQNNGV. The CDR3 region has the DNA TGTGCCAGCAGTTTATTCCCCGGGACAGGCTACAATCAGCCCCAGCATTTT. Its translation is CASSLFPGTGYNQPQHF.

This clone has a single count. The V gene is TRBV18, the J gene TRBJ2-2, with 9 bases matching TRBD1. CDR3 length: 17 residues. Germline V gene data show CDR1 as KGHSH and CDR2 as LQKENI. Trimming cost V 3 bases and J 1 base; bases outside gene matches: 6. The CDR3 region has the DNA TGTGCCAGCTCACCTACCACAGGGGGCAAGAACACCGGGGAGCTGTTTTTT. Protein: CASSPTTGGKNTGELFF.